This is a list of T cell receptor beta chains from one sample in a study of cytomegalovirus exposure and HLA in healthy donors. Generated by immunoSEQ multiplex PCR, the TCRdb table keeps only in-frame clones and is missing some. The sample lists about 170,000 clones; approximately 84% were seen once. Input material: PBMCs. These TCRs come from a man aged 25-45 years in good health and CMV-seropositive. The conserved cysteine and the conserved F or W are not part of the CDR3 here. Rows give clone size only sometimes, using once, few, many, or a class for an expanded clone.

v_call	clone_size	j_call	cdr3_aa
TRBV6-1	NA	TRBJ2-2	ASSELARTGELF
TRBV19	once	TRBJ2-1	ASSTRTSSNEQF
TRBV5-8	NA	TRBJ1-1	ASSQTGNTEAF
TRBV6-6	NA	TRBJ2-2	ASSRQPGRNTGELF
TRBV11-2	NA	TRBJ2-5	ASSLDWEETQY
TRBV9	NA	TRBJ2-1	ASSPGVGRPGYNEQF
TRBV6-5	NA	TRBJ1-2	ASHAGYPNYGYT
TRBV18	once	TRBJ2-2	ASSRQNGELF
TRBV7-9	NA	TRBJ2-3	ASSSDLASGRAIDTQY
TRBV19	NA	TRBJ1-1	ASSVRQPVGTEAF
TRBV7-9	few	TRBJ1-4	ASSLAGAGQGAKLF
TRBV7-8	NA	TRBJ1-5	ASSLRRGGGIINQPQH
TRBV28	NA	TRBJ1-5	ASSWGQGADQPQH
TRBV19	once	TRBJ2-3	ASSMGWVAGLGDTQY
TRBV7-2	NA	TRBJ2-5	ASSRDRQETQY
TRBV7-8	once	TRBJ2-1	ASSLDGYSYNEQF
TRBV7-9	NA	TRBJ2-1	ASSLAGGPPNEQF
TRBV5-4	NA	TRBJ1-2	ASSLDRAIYGYT
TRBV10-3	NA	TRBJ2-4	AISESAGSGYIQY
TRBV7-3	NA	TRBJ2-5	ASSQGGNQETQY
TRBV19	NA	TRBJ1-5	ASSKNLMSNQPQH
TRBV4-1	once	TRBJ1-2	ASSQGVRYYGYT
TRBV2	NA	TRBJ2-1	ASSVEGGAYNEQF
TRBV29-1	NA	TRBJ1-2	SAQGLDYGYT
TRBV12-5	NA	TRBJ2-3	ASALAGPTDTQY
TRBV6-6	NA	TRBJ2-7	ASSISGSNEQY
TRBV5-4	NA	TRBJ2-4	ASSGQTGDSKNIQY
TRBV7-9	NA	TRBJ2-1	SSPNLAGEQF
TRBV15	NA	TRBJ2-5	ATSRGLGETQY
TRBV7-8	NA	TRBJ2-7	ASSLRDRNEQY
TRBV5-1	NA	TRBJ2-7	ASSPDSSYEQY
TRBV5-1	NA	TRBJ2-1	ASSLGHLNEQF